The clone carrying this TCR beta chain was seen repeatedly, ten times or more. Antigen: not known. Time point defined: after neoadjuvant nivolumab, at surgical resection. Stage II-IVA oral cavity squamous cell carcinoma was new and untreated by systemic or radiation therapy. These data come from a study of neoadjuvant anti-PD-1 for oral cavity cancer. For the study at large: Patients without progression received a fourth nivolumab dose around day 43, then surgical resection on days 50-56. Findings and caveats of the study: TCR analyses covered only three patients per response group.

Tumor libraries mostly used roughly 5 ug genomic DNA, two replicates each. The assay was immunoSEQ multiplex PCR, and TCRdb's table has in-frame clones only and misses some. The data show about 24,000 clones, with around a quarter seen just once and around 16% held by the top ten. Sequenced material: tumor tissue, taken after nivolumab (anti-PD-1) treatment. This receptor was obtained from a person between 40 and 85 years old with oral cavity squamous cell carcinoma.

Written as DNA, the CDR3 is TGTGCCAGCAGCCCAACTACCAACTCCTACAATGAGCAGTTCTTC. Protein: CASSPTTNSYNEQFF. The V call is TRBV11-3, the J call TRBJ2-1; D ambiguous. Germline CDR1 SGHNT, CDR2 YENEEA. The ends were cut back, 5 bases at V and 0 bases at J, with 11 bases in the middle. The CDR3 has 15 amino acids.